This entry features one T cell receptor (beta chain) sequence. Antigen unknown. These data belong to a study of T cells expressing NK-cell markers. About the research overall: In sorted CD3+CD56+NKG2C+, CD3+CD56+NKG2C- and CD3+CD56-NKG2C+ T cells, TCR beta repertoires were obtained.

Study findings and constraints: HCMV specificity of the expanded NKG2C+ T cell clones was not established. For four donors, these clonotypes were likewise the leading ones in the CD3+CD56-NKG2C+ fraction.

5'RACE template switching with UMIs produced the TCR beta cDNA. No DNA is given; TCRdb re-called the 5' RACE reads and lists each CDR3 protein once. Here the sample table reports 150,000 to 180,000 distinct CDR3 sequences. Germline CDR1 MNHEY, CDR2 SMNVEV (reference sequence). The CDR3 is made up of 14 amino acids. The chain employs TRBV27 and TRBJ2-2; as DNA is missing, the TRBD1 call by TCRdb cannot be tested. The sample taken for sequencing was blood T cells: a sorted CD56 or NKG2C T cell subset, CD4+ or CD8+ T cells, or bulk PBMC T cells (not recorded which). This receptor was identified in a woman between 50 and 59 years old in good health. CDR3 amino acids: CASSLGGQYGELFF.